This T cell receptor beta chain is drawn from a study of shared clonotypes between healthy human individuals. Points on this clone: The target antigen is unknown.

The data were produced by immunoSEQ multiplex PCR, yet TCRdb's version contains in-frame clones alone and is incomplete. The sample lists around 500,000 clones, 70% to 80% occurring once. General study findings and limits: Deeper or shallower sequencing was expected to change how clonotypes are shared among donors.

Germline assignment: CDR1 KGHSH and CDR2 LQKENI. CDR3 length: 15 amino acids. V was cut by 3 bases and J by 1 base, with 12 bases left in between. This receptor was identified in a woman between 40 and 50 years old in good health. Some clones in this sample may be carry-over from other donors' samples. V usage is TRBV18 and J usage is TRBJ2-5; possibly TRBD1 for D (6 bases). The sample was PBMCs. CDR3: CASSPTGGLQETQYF. CDR3 nucleotide sequence: TGTGCCAGCTCACCTACTGGGGGCCTCCAAGAGACCCAGTACTTC.